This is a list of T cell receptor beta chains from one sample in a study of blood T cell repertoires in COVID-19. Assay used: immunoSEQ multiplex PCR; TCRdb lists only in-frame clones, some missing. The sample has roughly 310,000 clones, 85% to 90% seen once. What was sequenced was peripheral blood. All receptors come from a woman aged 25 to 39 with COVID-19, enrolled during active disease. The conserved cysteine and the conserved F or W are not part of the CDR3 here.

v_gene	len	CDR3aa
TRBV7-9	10	ASSLPNQPQH
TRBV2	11	ASSYRGWETQY
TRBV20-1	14	SASNRGPIPTYEQY
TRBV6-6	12	ASGGTVVTDTQY
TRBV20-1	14	SASRALRDISYEQY
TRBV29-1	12	SHPGQESTDTQY
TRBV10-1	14	ASSEIRDSFTDTQY
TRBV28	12	ASSLARGSYEQY
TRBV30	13	AWSPGLGGEETQY
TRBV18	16	ASSLRRDRGGESTEAF
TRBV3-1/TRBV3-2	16	ASSQDTSAGTVPREAF
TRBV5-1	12	ASSLEGHTYEQY
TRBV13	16	ASSFRGGQGLINEKLF
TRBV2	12	ASREGTVNTEAF
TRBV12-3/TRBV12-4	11	ASSLGSGNEQF
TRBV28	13	ASSPGTGADQPQH
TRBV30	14	AWTNWDREGDYGYT
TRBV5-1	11	ASSGARTDTQY
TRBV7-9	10	ASSWMGEGYT
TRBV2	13	ASSGQVAANSPLH